Listed here are 26 T cell receptor beta chains from one sample, sequenced in a study of cytomegalovirus exposure and HLA in healthy donors. 13 Jbeta primers and 60 Vbeta primers were used for the PCR. The method was immunoSEQ multiplex PCR; TCRdb's version includes in-frame clones alone and lacks a portion of them. The data show 150,000 to 200,000 clones, roughly two thirds seen once. Sequences were obtained from PBMCs. The origin of the receptors is a young woman in good health and CMV-seronegative.

The V and J genes are TRBV7-9 and TRBJ1-4; D call uncertain. CDR3 length: 14 residues. Trimming shortened V by 2 bases and J by 5 bases, and 9 bases separated the two germline ends. Germline CDR1 SEHNR, CDR2 FQNEAQ (reference sequence). In DNA form, the CDR3 reads TGTGCCAGCAGCTTAAGGCAGACAAATGAAAAACTGTTTTTT. Translation: CASSLRQTNEKLFF.

The gene calls are TRBV5-4 and TRBJ2-5, with TRBD1 matching over 7 bases. Trimming removed 0 bases from V and 5 bases from J; junction bases left unmatched: 7. CDR1 SGHNT and CDR2 YYREEE come from the germline V gene (reference sequence). CDR3 size: 15 residues. This CDR3 reads CASSLVTGVRETQYF. CDR3 bases: TGTGCCAGCAGCTTGGTAACAGGGGTGCGCGAGACCCAGTACTTC.

This clone was observed once. The chain couples TRBV4-2 to TRBJ2-1; 7 positions match TRBD1. J lost 5 bases, V lost 5 bases, and 3 bases had no gene match. CDR1 is LGHNA and CDR2 is YNFKEQ in the germline V gene. CDR3 length: 13 amino acids. The CDR3 nucleotides read TGTGCCAGCAGCGTCGGGACAGACAATGAGCAGTTCTTC. It is translated as CASSVGTDNEQFF.

This rearrangement joins TRBV2 to TRBJ2-2; TRBD1 matches at 12 bases. Unmatched junction bases numbered 6, after V lost 6 bases and J lost 7 bases. CDR1 is SNHLY, CDR2 FYNNEI, per germline. CDR3 size: 15 residues. DNA for the CDR3: TGTGCCAGCAGGCCGGGACAGGGGGCGGTCGGGGAGCTGTTTTTT. This translates into CASRPGQGAVGELFF.

V and J are TRBV7-9 and TRBJ2-5; D is perhaps TRBD1 (6 bases). The J call may be mistaken, given a closer DNA end match to TRBJ2-7. The germline V gene encodes CDR1 SEHNR and CDR2 FQNEAQ (reference sequence). The CDR3 runs to 14 residues. CDR3 loop: CASSLGVGGYEQYF. As DNA, the CDR3 is TGTGCCAGCAGCTTAGGGGTAGGGGGCTACGAGCAGTACTTC.

The chain employs TRBV5-6 and TRBJ2-6; D gene unclear. The CDR3 extends over 15 amino acids. CDR1 and CDR2 (germline): SGHDT, YYEEEE. The V and J ends lost 4 bases and 0 bases respectively, with 8 bases between them. The CDR3 loop is CASSPVASGANVLTF. Written as DNA, the CDR3 is TGTGCCAGCAGCCCGGTCGCCTCTGGGGCCAACGTCCTGACTTTC.

The chain recombines TRBV5-1 with TRBJ2-1; no reliable D call. Germline CDR1 reads SGHRS; CDR2 reads YFSETQ. Trimming stripped 6 bases from V and 3 bases from J, with 16 bases between. CDR3 length: 15 residues. CDR3 nucleotides: TGCGCCAGCATGCCGAGTTCCCCGCTCTACAATGAGCAGTTCTTC. It translates to CASMPSSPLYNEQFF. Looking up the rest from reference TRBV5-1 and TRBJ2-1 gives the full variable domain: KAGVTQTPRYLIKTRGQQVTLSCSPISGHRSVSWYQQTPGQGLQFLFEYFSETQRNKGNFPGRFSGRQFSNSRSEMNVSTLELGDSALYLCASMPSSPLYNEQFFGPGTRLTVL.

The chain joins TRBV11-2 to TRBJ2-1, with D unclear. Germline values: CDR1 SGHAT, CDR2 FQNNGV. The ends were cut back, 1 base at V and 2 bases at J, with 12 bases in the middle. The CDR3 totals 16 residues. CDR3: CASSLVGQYPYNEQFF. In DNA form, the CDR3 reads TGTGCCAGCAGCTTAGTTGGTCAGTACCCCTACAATGAGCAGTTCTTC.

The genes are TRBV4-2 and TRBJ1-2; 10 bases line up with TRBD1. Trimming cost V 2 bases and J 0 bases; bases outside gene matches: 9. Germline V gene lookup returns CDR1 LGHNA and CDR2 YNFKEQ. The CDR3 contains 18 residues. The chain's CDR3 is CASSQTLGDRGANYGYTF. CDR3 nucleotides: TGTGCCAGCAGCCAAACCCTCGGGGACAGGGGTGCTAACTATGGCTACACCTTC.

The chain combines TRBV2 with TRBJ2-1; maybe TRBD1 (5 bases). V dropped 8 bases and J dropped 6 bases, with 11 bases sitting between them. Per the germline V gene, CDR1 is SNHLY and CDR2 is FYNNEI. There are 12 residues in the CDR3. CDR3 DNA: TGTGCCAGCCAGACAGATACCAATGAGCAGTTCTTC. This codes for CASQTDTNEQFF.

The genes are TRBV27 and TRBJ2-5; a possible D gene is TRBD2 (5 bases). CDR3 length: 15 amino acids. In germline, CDR1 is MNHEY, CDR2 SMNVEV (reference sequence). The ends were cut back, 0 bases at V and 5 bases at J, with 13 bases in the middle. The CDR3: CASSLSYPRGETQYF. The DNA of the CDR3 is TGTGCCAGCAGTTTATCGTATCCGAGAGGGGAGACCCAGTACTTC.

The chain links TRBV10-3 to TRBJ2-5; 9 bases line up with TRBD1. Trimming at V came to 9 bases and at J to 5 bases, leaving 7 bases not matched to a gene. Germline CDR1 reads ENHRY; CDR2 reads SYGVKD. This CDR3 is built from 13 residues. This chain's CDR3 is CAMGTGLGETQYF. In DNA form, the CDR3 reads TGTGCCATGGGGACAGGGCTGGGGGAGACCCAGTACTTC.

A few counts support this clone. The chain employs TRBV10-3 and TRBJ1-5; a possible D gene is TRBD1 (5 bases). Per germline, CDR1 ENHRY and CDR2 SYGVKD. CDR3 length: 16 residues. Trimming shortened V by 10 bases and J by 4 bases, and 23 bases separated the two germline ends. The CDR3 DNA follows: TGTGCCACTTCGGTACAGGTCCCCGCGGGAAATCAGCCCCAGCATTTT. This sequence encodes CATSVQVPAGNQPQHF.

This chain links TRBV27 with TRBJ1-2; the D gene is possibly TRBD1 (5 bases). V was pared by 8 bases and J by 0 bases, with 13 bases between. Germline lookup yields CDR1 MNHEY and CDR2 SMNVEV (reference sequence). The CDR3 has 14 amino acids. The CDR3 DNA reads as TGTGCCAGCTCACCCGGGGGGACTAACTATGGCTACACCTTC. Amino acids: CASSPGGTNYGYTF.

This clone is a singleton in its sample. The chain employs TRBV6-6 and TRBJ1-5; unclear D gene. Germline V lookup: CDR1 MNHNY, CDR2 SVGAGI (reference sequence). Trimming took off 1 base at V and 3 bases at J, with 13 bases between the two ends. This CDR3 spans 16 amino acids. In DNA, the CDR3 is TGTGCCAGCAGTTACTATGGGTTGGAGCACAATCAGCCCCAGCATTTT. As protein: CASSYYGLEHNQPQHF.

This clone has a single count. The chain couples TRBV28 to TRBJ1-4, with 8 bases fitting TRBD1. Germline V gene sequence: CDR1 MDHEN, CDR2 SYDVKM. Trimming took 7 bases from V and 14 from J; bases not matched to a gene: 9. The CDR3 spans 12 residues. The CDR3 reads CASTQDRAMLFF. CDR3 DNA: TGTGCCAGCACCCAGGACAGGGCTATGCTGTTTTTT.

The rearrangement links TRBV7-9 to TRBJ2-4; tentative D call: TRBD2 (6 bases). V dropped 3 bases and J dropped 6 bases, with 12 bases sitting between them. The CDR3 extends over 14 amino acids. Per the germline V gene, CDR1 is SEHNR and CDR2 is FQNEAQ (reference sequence). The CDR3 nucleotides read TGTGCCAGCAGCTTTTGGGGGGTAGGAAACATTCAGTACTTC. Its translation: CASSFWGVGNIQYF.

The DNA for the CDR3 is TGTGCCAGCACCCTACGGAGGGGGAACACTGAAGCTTTCTTT. Translated, it gives CASTLRRGNTEAFF. The chain joins TRBV2 to TRBJ1-1; D might be TRBD1 (5 bases). Trimming pared 7 bases from V and 1 base from J, leaving 13 bases between. The CDR3 spans 14 residues. The germline V gene encodes CDR1 SNHLY and CDR2 FYNNEI.

The chain recombines TRBV28 with TRBJ2-1, with 10 bases aligning to TRBD2. V was pared by 6 bases and J by 3 bases, with 8 bases of the junction left unmatched. This CDR3 has 16 residues. CDR1 and CDR2 from the germline V gene are MDHEN and SYDVKM. CDR3 loop: CASSRLAGEIYNEQFF. In DNA form, the CDR3 reads TGTGCCAGCAGCCGTCTAGCGGGAGAGATCTACAATGAGCAGTTCTTC.

The V and J genes are TRBV10-3 and TRBJ2-1; a weak D match, TRBD2 (6 bases). With 6 bases removed from V and 8 bases from J, the gap between germline ends came to 20 bases. The length of the CDR3 is 15 residues. Germline loops: CDR1 ENHRY, CDR2 SYGVKD. CDR3 DNA sequence: TGTGCCATCAGACACCAGTTGGAGGGTTCCGATGAGCAGTTCTTC. This gives the protein CAIRHQLEGSDEQFF.

V and J are TRBV4-2 and TRBJ2-1; TRBD1 agrees at 9 bases. The ends lost 4 bases at V and 8 bases at J; junction bases unmatched: 6. The length of the CDR3 is 14 residues. Germline V gives CDR1 LGHNA, CDR2 YNFKEQ. CDR3 in amino acids: CASSPGTGFYEQFF. DNA of the CDR3: TGTGCCAGCAGCCCCGGGACAGGGTTCTATGAGCAGTTCTTC.

CDR3 sequence: CASSQDEWAQPQHF. As DNA, the CDR3 is TGCGCCAGCAGCCAAGATGAGTGGGCGCAGCCCCAGCATTTT. V usage is TRBV4-3 and J usage is TRBJ1-5; D is uncertain. Per germline, CDR1 LGHNA and CDR2 YSLEER. Trimming took 0 bases from V and 7 from J, leaving 10 bases between them. The CDR3 is made up of 14 amino acids.

V is TRBV15 and J is TRBJ1-5; D possibly corresponds to TRBD1 (5 bases). This CDR3 has 15 amino acids. The ends were cut back, 2 bases at V and 6 bases at J, with 14 bases in the middle. Germline V gene data show CDR1 as LNHNV and CDR2 as YYDKDF (reference sequence). In DNA, the CDR3 is TGTGCCACCAGCAGACAGGGCGGGGGGAGTCAGCCCCAGCATTTT. It is translated as CATSRQGGGSQPQHF.

The chain combines TRBV30 with TRBJ2-2; possible D gene TRBD1, 6 bases. Germline loops: CDR1 GTSNPN, CDR2 SVGIG (reference sequence). The CDR3 loop spans 14 amino acids. Trimming cost V 3 bases and J 5 bases, with 13 bases left between them. The CDR3 protein is CAWRSAGATGELFF. CDR3 DNA: TGTGCCTGGAGGTCCGCAGGGGCGACCGGGGAGCTGTTTTTT.

This clone occurred a few times. V and J are TRBV6-1 and TRBJ1-2; D not resolved. Trimming removed 2 bases at V and 3 bases at J, with 10 bases between. The CDR3 consists of 14 residues. Germline V lookup: CDR1 MNHNS, CDR2 SASEGT. In DNA form, the CDR3 reads TGTGCCAGCAGTGAATACCCACAGTACTATGGCTACACCTTC. It yields the protein CASSEYPQYYGYTF.

The chain has TRBV7-2 and TRBJ2-1; a weak D match, TRBD2 (6 bases). Trimming left V 5 bases short and J 10 bases short, with 12 bases between. The CDR3 covers 12 residues. Germline V gene lookup returns CDR1 SGHTA and CDR2 FQGNSA. The CDR3 region has the DNA TGTGCCAGCAGCCGGGACTTTCAGGAGCAGTTCTTC. Amino acids: CASSRDFQEQFF.